A selection of T cell receptor beta chains follows, all from one sample in a study of CD8 T cells in ankylosing spondylitis. TCRdb re-analysed the 5' RACE reads in MiXCR, keeping a single row per CDR3 protein. Among about 250,000 distinct CDR3 sequences listed, over 15% were seen once. The specimen sequenced was blood, either unsorted or a sorted T cell fraction (not recorded which). These TCRs come from a male donor with ankylosing spondylitis or in good health (not recorded which). The CDR3 runs from the conserved cysteine through the conserved F or W. D genes are given only for firm matches. The size of a clone is reported for some rows only, either as once, few or many, or as a class for expanded clones.

V gene	clone size	CDR3 length	D gene	J gene	CDR3 DNA	CDR3 protein
TRBV29-1	few	15	TRBD1	TRBJ1-2	TGCAGCGTTGACGGGGGGCCAGGGGGCTTCTATGGCTACACCTTC	CSVDGGPGGFYGYTF
TRBV6-1	-	15	TRBD1	TRBJ2-2	TGTGCCAGCACCGACGAGGGGGCAGGGACCGGGGAGCTGTTTTTT	CASTDEGAGTGELFF
TRBV4-1	-	15	-	TRBJ2-7	TGCGCCAGCAGCCACCCCGGCGAACCCTTCTACGAGCAGTACTTC	CASSHPGEPFYEQYF
TRBV4-1	many	17	-	TRBJ2-6	TGCGCCAGCAGCCAAGATCTTGTCGTCTCTGGGGCCAACGTCCTGACTTTC	CASSQDLVVSGANVLTF
TRBV29-1	-	10	-	TRBJ1-1	TGCAGCGTTAATGGGGTAGAAGCTTTCTTT	CSVNGVEAFF
TRBV6-5	few	16	-	TRBJ2-6	TGTGCCAGCAGTTACTTGAGGGACTCTGGGGCCAACGTCCTGACTTTC	CASSYLRDSGANVLTF
TRBV4-2	few	13	-	TRBJ2-7	TGTGCCAGCAGCCAATACCAGTCCTACGAGCAGTACTTC	CASSQYQSYEQYF
TRBV7-9	-	14	TRBD2	TRBJ2-7	TGTGCTACCTCCGCGGGAGGGCCTCCTTACGAGCAGTACTTC	CATSAGGPPYEQYF
TRBV5-1	-	14	-	TRBJ1-1	TGCGCCAGCAGCTGGACGGAGATGAACACTGAAGCTTTCTTT	CASSWTEMNTEAFF
TRBV12-3/TRBV12-4	few	14	-	TRBJ2-5	TGTGCCAGCAGTTTCCTGACTAGTGGGGAGACCCAGTACTTC	CASSFLTSGETQYF
TRBV7-9	few	15	TRBD1	TRBJ1-1	TGTGCCAGCAGCTGGATCGACAGGGGGAACACTGAAGCTTTCTTT	CASSWIDRGNTEAFF
TRBV12-3/TRBV12-4	few	14	-	TRBJ2-7	TGTGCCAGCAGTCCCACGGGAGACTCCTACGAGCAGTACTTC	CASSPTGDSYEQYF
TRBV4-1	-	14	-	TRBJ2-7	TGCGCCAGCAGCTGGGAACAGGGTACCTACGAGCAGTACTTC	CASSWEQGTYEQYF
TRBV29-1	-	16	-	TRBJ2-3	TGCAGCGTTGAAGTAGGCCTAGCGAGAAGCACAGATACGCAGTATTTT	CSVEVGLARSTDTQYF
TRBV29-1	few	15	-	TRBJ2-7	TGCAGCGTTGAAGATCCCCTCTCAAGATTGCGGGAGCAGTACTTC	CSVEDPLSRLREQYF
TRBV7-8	-	16	-	TRBJ2-1	TGTGCCAGCAGTTCTGGACTGTTAAGCTCCTACAATGAGCAGTTCTTC	CASSSGLLSSYNEQFF
TRBV4-3	-	15	TRBD2	TRBJ2-3	TGCGCCAGCAGCCAGGTGGGCGGGGGGACAGATACGCAGTATTTT	CASSQVGGGTDTQYF
TRBV9	-	13	-	TRBJ1-2	TGTGCCAGCAGCCCCCAGAGGAGCTATGGCTACACCTTC	CASSPQRSYGYTF
TRBV2	few	16	TRBD1	TRBJ2-5	TGTGCCAGCAGTCCCCCGACAGGGGAGGTCAGGGGGACCCAGTACTTC	CASSPPTGEVRGTQYF
TRBV5-8	-	12	-	TRBJ2-1	TGTGCCAGCAGCTTAATTGGGGATGAGCAGTTCTTC	CASSLIGDEQFF
TRBV24-1	-	14	TRBD1	TRBJ2-7	TGTGCCACCAGGAGGACAGGGGGCTCCTACGAGCAGTACTTC	CATRRTGGSYEQYF
TRBV6-2/TRBV6-3	few	11	-	TRBJ2-1	TGTGCCAGCAGTTACGTCGATGAGCAGTTCTTC	CASSYVDEQFF
TRBV6-2/TRBV6-3	-	16	TRBD2	TRBJ2-7	TGTGCCAGCAGTCAAAGGGGACTAGATAGCTCCTACGAGCAGTACTTC	CASSQRGLDSSYEQYF
TRBV29-1	-	14	-	TRBJ2-1	TGCAGCGTTGACGGGCTCCTTGGGGTTAATGAGCAGTTCTTC	CSVDGLLGVNEQFF
TRBV9	few	16	TRBD1	TRBJ2-3	TGTGCCAGCAGCCCGAAACGACAGGGGGGCACAGATACGCAGTATTTT	CASSPKRQGGTDTQYF
TRBV29-1	-	12	TRBD2	TRBJ2-5	TGCAGCGTTGACGGACTAGCGCAGACCCAGTACTTC	CSVDGLAQTQYF
TRBV29-1	few	14	-	TRBJ1-2	TGCAGCGTAAACCCGACAGATCCCGGGATAGGCTACACCTTC	CSVNPTDPGIGYTF
TRBV28	many	11	-	TRBJ1-2	TGTGCCAGCAGTCCCAATACTGGCTACACCTTC	CASSPNTGYTF
TRBV10-3	-	13	-	TRBJ2-2	TGTGCCATCAGGGACAGATCCACCGGGGAGCTGTTTTTT	CAIRDRSTGELFF
TRBV20-1	few	16	TRBD2	TRBJ2-5	TGCAGTGCTAGAGGGATTAGCGGGAGAGGACGAGAGACCCAGTACTTC	CSARGISGRGRETQYF
TRBV29-1	few	14	-	TRBJ2-2	TGCAGCGTGGGTCCAGGGGCGGGCACCGGGGAGCTGTTTTTT	CSVGPGAGTGELFF
TRBV4-1	-	13	-	TRBJ2-7	TGCGCCAGCAGCCAAGTAGCGAACGACGAGCAGTACTTC	CASSQVANDEQYF
TRBV9	-	13	-	TRBJ2-1	TGTGCCAGCAGCCCCAATGGAGGGGATCAGCAGTTCTTC	CASSPNGGDQQFF
TRBV12-3/TRBV12-4	few	13	-	TRBJ2-7	TGTGCCAGCACTCACTCCAGCTCCTACGAGCAGTACTTC	CASTHSSSYEQYF
TRBV28	-	11	-	TRBJ1-1	TGTGCCAGCAGTTTTGGGACGTCGGCTTTCTTT	CASSFGTSAFF
TRBV20-1	-	12	-	TRBJ1-1	TGCAGTGCTAGAGAAAAACGGCCCGAAGCTTTCTTT	CSAREKRPEAFF
TRBV9	-	16	TRBD2	TRBJ2-3	TGTGCCAGCAGCTTCCCCGAGCGGGAGCTGACAGATACGCAGTATTTT	CASSFPERELTDTQYF
TRBV20-1	-	14	-	TRBJ2-5	TGCAGTGCTAGTCGCTGGCCAGAGCAAGAGACCCAGTACTTC	CSASRWPEQETQYF
TRBV5-1	-	17	TRBD2	TRBJ2-1	TGCGCCAGCAGCTTGACTAGCGGGGGAGCGGTGGACAATGAGCAGTTCTTC	CASSLTSGGAVDNEQFF
TRBV5-1	few	17	-	TRBJ1-1	TGCGCCAGCAGCTGGGGGACACAGGTACCGATGAACACTGAAGCTTTCTTT	CASSWGTQVPMNTEAFF
TRBV5-1	-	17	TRBD2	TRBJ2-1	TGCGCCAGCAGCCCGACTAGCGGGGATACCTGGCTCAATGAGCAGTTCTTC	CASSPTSGDTWLNEQFF
TRBV12-3/TRBV12-4	many	14	-	TRBJ1-1	TGTGCCAGCAGTCTACGACGGGGGGACACTGAAGCTTTCTTT	CASSLRRGDTEAFF
TRBV6-5	-	14	TRBD1	TRBJ1-1	TGTGCCAGCAGTTACTCGACAGGGGCCGCGGAAGCTTTCTTT	CASSYSTGAAEAFF
TRBV9	few	19	-	TRBJ2-1	TGTGCCAGCAGCGCCCCCGGGACAGGGAGCGGGAGTTCCTACAATGAGCAGTTCTTC	CASSAPGTGSGSSYNEQFF
TRBV12-3/TRBV12-4	-	18	TRBD1	TRBJ2-3	TGTGCCAGCAGGGCCGGGACAGACAACCGAAGATACACAGATACGCAGTATTTT	CASRAGTDNRRYTDTQYF
TRBV29-1	-	12	-	TRBJ2-2	TGCAGCGTTGAAGCACAGACCGGGGAGCTGTTTTTT	CSVEAQTGELFF
TRBV11-2	few	18	-	TRBJ1-1	TGTGCCAGCAGCTTAGGCCGCCCCTTGGAGACAGGGAACACTGAAGCTTTCTTT	CASSLGRPLETGNTEAFF
TRBV29-1	few	15	TRBD2	TRBJ2-1	TGCAGCGTTGATGGGGGAGCGGGGGCCTACAATGAGCAGTTCTTC	CSVDGGAGAYNEQFF
TRBV4-2	few	19	TRBD2	TRBJ2-5	TGTGCCAGCAGCCAAGAACCGCCTGGGACTAGCGGGAGCGAGGAGACCCAGTACTTC	CASSQEPPGTSGSEETQYF
TRBV7-9	-	13	TRBD2	TRBJ2-7	TGTGCCAGCAGCGTTAGCGGGAACAACGAGCAGTACTTC	CASSVSGNNEQYF
TRBV12-3/TRBV12-4	-	16	-	TRBJ2-3	TGTGCCAGCAGTCCCCAGAGCGGTGGCTCCACAGATACGCAGTATTTT	CASSPQSGGSTDTQYF
TRBV4-1	few	15	-	TRBJ2-7	TGCGCCAGCAGCCAAGAGGACAGTGAACCCTACGAGCAGTACTTC	CASSQEDSEPYEQYF